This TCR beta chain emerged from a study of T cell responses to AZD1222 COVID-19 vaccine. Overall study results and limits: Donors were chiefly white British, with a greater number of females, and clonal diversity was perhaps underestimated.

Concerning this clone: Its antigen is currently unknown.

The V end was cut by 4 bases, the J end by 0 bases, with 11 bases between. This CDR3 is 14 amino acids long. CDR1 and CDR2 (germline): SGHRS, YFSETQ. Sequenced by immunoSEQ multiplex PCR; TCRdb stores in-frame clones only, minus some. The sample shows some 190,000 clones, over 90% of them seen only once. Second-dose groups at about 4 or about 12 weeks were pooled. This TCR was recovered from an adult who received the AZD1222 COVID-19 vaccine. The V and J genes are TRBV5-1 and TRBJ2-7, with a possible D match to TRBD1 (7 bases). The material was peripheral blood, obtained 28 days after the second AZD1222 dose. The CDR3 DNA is TGCGCCAGCAGCCCCAGGGGGGACTCCTACGAGCAGTACTTC. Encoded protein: CASSPRGDSYEQYF. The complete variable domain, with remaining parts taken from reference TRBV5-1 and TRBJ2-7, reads KAGVTQTPRYLIKTRGQQVTLSCSPISGHRSVSWYQQTPGQGLQFLFEYFSETQRNKGNFPGRFSGRQFSNSRSEMNVSTLELGDSALYLCASSPRGDSYEQYFGPGTRLTVT.